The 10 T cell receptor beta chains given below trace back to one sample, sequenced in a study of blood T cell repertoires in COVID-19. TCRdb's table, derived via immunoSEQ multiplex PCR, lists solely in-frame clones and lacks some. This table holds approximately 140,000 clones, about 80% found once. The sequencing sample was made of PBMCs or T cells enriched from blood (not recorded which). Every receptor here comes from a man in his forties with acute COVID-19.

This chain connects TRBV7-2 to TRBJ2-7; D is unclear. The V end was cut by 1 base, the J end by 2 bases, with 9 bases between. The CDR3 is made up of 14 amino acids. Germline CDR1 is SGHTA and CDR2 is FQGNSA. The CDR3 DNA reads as TGTGCCAGCAGCTTAGGGGCCGTTGCCTACGAGCAGTACTTC. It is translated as CASSLGAVAYEQYF.

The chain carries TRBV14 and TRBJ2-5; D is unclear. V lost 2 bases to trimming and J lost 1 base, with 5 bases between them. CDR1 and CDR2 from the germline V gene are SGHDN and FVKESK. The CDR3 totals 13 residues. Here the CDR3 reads CASSQNFQETQYF. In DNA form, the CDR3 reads TGTGCCAGCAGCCAAAACTTCCAAGAGACCCAGTACTTC. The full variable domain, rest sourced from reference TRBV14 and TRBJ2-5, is EAGVTQFPSHSVIEKGQTVTLRCDPISGHDNLYWYRRVMGKEIKFLLHFVKESKQDESGMPNNRFLAERTGGTYSTLKVQPAELEDSGVYFCASSQNFQETQYFGPGTRLLVL.

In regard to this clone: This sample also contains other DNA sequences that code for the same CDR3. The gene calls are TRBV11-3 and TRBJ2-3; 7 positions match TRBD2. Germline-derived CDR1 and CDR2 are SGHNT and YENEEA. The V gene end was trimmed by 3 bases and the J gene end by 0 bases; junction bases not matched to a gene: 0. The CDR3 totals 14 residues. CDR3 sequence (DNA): TGTGCCAGCAGCTTTAGCGGGAGCACAGATACGCAGTATTTT. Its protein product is CASSFSGSTDTQYF.

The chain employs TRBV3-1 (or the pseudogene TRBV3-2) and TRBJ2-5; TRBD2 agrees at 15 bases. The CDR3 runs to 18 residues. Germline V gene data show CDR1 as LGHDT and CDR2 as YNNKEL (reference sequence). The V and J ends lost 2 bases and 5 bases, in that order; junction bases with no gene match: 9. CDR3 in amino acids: CASSQPGLAGGPRETQYF. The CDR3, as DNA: TGTGCCAGCAGCCAACCGGGACTAGCGGGAGGCCCCCGGGAGACCCAGTACTTC.

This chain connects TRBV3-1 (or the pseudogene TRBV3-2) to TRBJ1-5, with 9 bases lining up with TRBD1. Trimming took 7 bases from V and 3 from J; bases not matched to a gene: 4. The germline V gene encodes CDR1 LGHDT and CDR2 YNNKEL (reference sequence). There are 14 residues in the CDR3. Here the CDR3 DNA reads TGTGCCAGCAAGGGACAGGGTAACAATCAGCCCCAGCATTTT. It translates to CASKGQGNNQPQHF.

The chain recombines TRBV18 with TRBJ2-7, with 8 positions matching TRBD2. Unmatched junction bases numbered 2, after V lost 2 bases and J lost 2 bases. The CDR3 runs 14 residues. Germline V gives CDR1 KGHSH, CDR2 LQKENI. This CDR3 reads CASSPTLAAYEQYF. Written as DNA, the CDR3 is TGTGCCAGCTCACCAACACTAGCGGCCTACGAGCAGTACTTC.

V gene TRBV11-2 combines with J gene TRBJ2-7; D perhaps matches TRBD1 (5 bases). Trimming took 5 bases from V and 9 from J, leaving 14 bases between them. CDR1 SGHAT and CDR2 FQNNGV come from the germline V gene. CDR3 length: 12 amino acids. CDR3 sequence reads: CASSVSDSAQYF. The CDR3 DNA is TGTGCCAGCAGCGTAAGTGACAGCGCGCAGTACTTC.

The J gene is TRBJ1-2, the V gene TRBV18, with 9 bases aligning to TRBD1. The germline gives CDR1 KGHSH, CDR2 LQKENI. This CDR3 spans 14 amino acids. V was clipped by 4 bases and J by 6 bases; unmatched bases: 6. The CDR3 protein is CASSLRDREDGYTF. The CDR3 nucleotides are TGTGCCAGCTCACTCCGGGACAGGGAGGATGGCTACACCTTC.

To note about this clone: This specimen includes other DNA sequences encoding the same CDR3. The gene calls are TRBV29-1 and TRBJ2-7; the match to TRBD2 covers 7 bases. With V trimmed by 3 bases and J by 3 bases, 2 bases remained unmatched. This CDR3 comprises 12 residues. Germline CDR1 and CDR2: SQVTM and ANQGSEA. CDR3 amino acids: CSVELADYEQYF. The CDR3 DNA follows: TGCAGCGTTGAGCTAGCGGACTACGAGCAGTACTTC.

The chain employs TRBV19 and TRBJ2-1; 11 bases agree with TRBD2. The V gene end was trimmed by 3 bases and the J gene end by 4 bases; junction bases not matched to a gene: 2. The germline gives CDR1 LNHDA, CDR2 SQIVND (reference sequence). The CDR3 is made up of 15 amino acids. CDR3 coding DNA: TGTGCCAGTAGTATCGGGACTAGCGGATACAATGAGCAGTTCTTC. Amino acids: CASSIGTSGYNEQFF.